This T cell receptor beta chain came from a study of OX40 agonist ivuxolimab in advanced cancers. As for the study in general: Partial responses occurred in three patients (one hepatocellular carcinoma, two cutaneous melanoma).

The CDR3 spans 15 residues. J lost 4 bases, V lost 1 base, and 3 bases had no gene match. Germline CDR1 and CDR2: MDHEN and SYDVKM. The method was immunoSEQ multiplex PCR; TCRdb's version includes in-frame clones alone and lacks a portion of them. The top ten clones hold around 1% of a sample with 50,000 to 65,000 clones, roughly four fifths of them seen once. Sequenced here: CD4+ or CD8+ T cells sorted from blood, sampled in a trial of the OX40 agonist ivuxolimab. The V and J genes are TRBV28 and TRBJ2-1; 8 bases agree with TRBD1. This clonotype was obtained from an adult with an advanced solid tumor such as melanoma, head and neck, liver or kidney cancer. CDR3 loop: CASSLSGQGYNEQFF. The DNA for the CDR3 is TGTGCCAGCAGTTTATCCGGACAGGGTTACAATGAGCAGTTCTTC.